The 17 T cell receptor beta chains below all came from one sample that was sequenced in a study of CD8 T cells in Susac syndrome. Random hexamers were used to reverse transcribe an amount of about 0.45 to 1 ug RNA. MiXCR, run by TCRdb on the immunoSEQ multiplex PCR reads, gives a single entry per CDR3 protein. This sample has roughly 140,000 distinct CDR3 sequences, with around 96% found just once. Sample: CD4+ T cells from PBMCs. All receptors derive from a human donor with Susac syndrome.

The rearrangement uses TRBV4-1 and TRBJ2-6; D not certain. Between the trimmed V and J ends, which lost 6 bases and 2 bases, there was a span of 5 bases. Germline CDR1 and CDR2: MGHRA and YSYEKL. The CDR3 covers 13 residues. This CDR3 reads CASRGPGANVLTF. Written as DNA, the CDR3 is TGCGCCAGCAGAGGGCCTGGGGCCAACGTCCTGACTTTC.

V and J are TRBV25-1 and TRBJ2-2, with unresolved D. Germline CDR1 is MGHDK and CDR2 is SYGVNS. The CDR3 loop spans 12 amino acids. The V and J ends lost 6 bases and 1 base respectively, with 3 bases between them. The CDR3 nucleotides are TGTGCCAGCAGAGGGAACACCGGGGAGCTGTTTTTT. Protein sequence: CASRGNTGELFF. Full variable domain (missing parts from reference TRBV25-1 and TRBJ2-2): EADIYQTPRYLVIGTGKKITLECSQTMGHDKMYWYQQDPGMELHLIHYSYGVNSTEKGDLSSESTVSRIRTEHFPLTLESARPSHTSQYLCASRGNTGELFFGEGSRLTVL.

The chain uses TRBV29-1 and TRBJ2-5; D possibly corresponds to TRBD1 (6 bases). Germline loops: CDR1 SQVTM, CDR2 ANQGSEA. The CDR3 sequence is 14 residues long. Deletions cut 5 bases from V and 2 bases from J, with 15 bases between. This chain's CDR3 is CSVTTGSGQETQYF. Here the CDR3 DNA reads TGCAGCGTTACGACAGGATCAGGGCAAGAGACCCAGTACTTC.

The V call is TRBV9, the J call TRBJ2-7, with 10 positions matching TRBD1. Germline trimming cut 0 bases from V and 6 bases from J; bases unmatched to any gene: 6. The CDR3 is made up of 15 amino acids. Germline lookup yields CDR1 SGDLS and CDR2 YYNGEE. The DNA for the CDR3 is TGTGCCAGCAGCGTAGAGGGACAGGGGTACGGCGAGCAGTACTTC. Its protein product is CASSVEGQGYGEQYF.

The rearrangement uses TRBV14 and TRBJ1-4; 8 bases line up with TRBD1. The CDR3 runs 16 residues. V shed 0 bases and J 10 bases; nucleotides not matched to a gene: 10. Germline CDR1 SGHDN, CDR2 FVKESK. The CDR3 nucleotides are TGTGCCAGCAGCCAAGATCAGGGGGCGCTACTGGGAAAACTGTTTTTT. It translates to CASSQDQGALLGKLFF.

V gene TRBV27 combines with J gene TRBJ1-2, with TRBD1 identical over 7 bases. The germline CDR1 and CDR2 sequences are MNHEY and SMNVEV (reference sequence). CDR3 length: 15 residues. J was trimmed by 1 base and V by 3 bases; bases with no gene match: 5. CDR3 in DNA: TGTGCCAGCAGTTTGACAGGGACCATTAACTATGGCTACACCTTC. Translating it yields CASSLTGTINYGYTF.

The rearrangement links TRBV9 to TRBJ1-5; maybe TRBD1 (6 bases). The CDR3 covers 15 residues. The ends were cut back, 1 base at V and 4 bases at J, with 12 bases in the middle. Germline values: CDR1 SGDLS, CDR2 YYNGEE. CDR3 sequence reads: CASSVSPGQNQPQHF. The CDR3 coding sequence is TGTGCCAGCAGCGTATCGCCGGGACAAAATCAGCCCCAGCATTTT.

The gene calls are TRBV7-3 and TRBJ2-7; TRBD2 matches 8 bases. Germline CDR1 reads SGHTA; CDR2 reads FQGTGA. The CDR3 runs 14 residues. Germline trimming cut 5 bases from V and 3 bases from J; bases unmatched to any gene: 6. In DNA form, the CDR3 reads TGTGCCAGCAGCATCTCCGGGACTAGCTACGAGCAGTACTTC. Translation gives CASSISGTSYEQYF.

The chain combines TRBV29-1 with TRBJ1-1, with 9 bases matching TRBD1. The CDR3 loop spans 13 amino acids. The germline V gene encodes CDR1 SQVTM and CDR2 ANQGSEA. Trimming removed 6 bases from V and 7 bases from J; junction bases left unmatched: 9. The CDR3 protein is CSVPTGGDYEAFF. The CDR3 DNA is TGCAGCGTACCGACAGGGGGTGATTATGAAGCTTTCTTT.

The rearrangement uses TRBV6-2 or TRBV6-3 and TRBJ2-7; the match to TRBD1 covers 8 bases. Germline loops: CDR1 MNHEY, CDR2 SVGEGT. With 5 bases clipped from V and 6 bases from J, the junction kept 6 bases outside the gene matches. This CDR3 region has 13 residues. The CDR3 is CASSPRQGSEQYF. In DNA, the CDR3 is TGTGCCAGCAGTCCTCGACAGGGGAGCGAGCAGTACTTC.

The chain employs TRBV9 and TRBJ2-7; 9 bases map to TRBD2. The V segment lost 3 bases and the J segment 0 bases; nucleotides outside the gene matches: 7. Germline V gene data show CDR1 as SGDLS and CDR2 as YYNGEE. The CDR3 extends over 16 amino acids. Here the CDR3 DNA reads TGTGCCAGCAGCGAAGCAAGCGGGGGGTCCTCCTACGAGCAGTACTTC. It is translated as CASSEASGGSSYEQYF.

This clonotype is a singleton in its sample. The V gene is TRBV29-1, the J gene TRBJ1-5; D is perhaps TRBD1 (5 bases). Germline assignment: CDR1 SQVTM and CDR2 ANQGSEA. This CDR3 is built from 13 residues. Trimming shortened V by 4 bases and J by 5 bases, and 12 bases separated the two germline ends. The chain's CDR3 is CSVGRGADQPQHF. DNA for the CDR3: TGCAGCGTTGGGAGGGGCGCGGATCAGCCCCAGCATTTT.

This clonotype was observed a single time. The genes are TRBV11-2 and TRBJ2-1; D not certain. The germline CDR1 and CDR2 sequences are SGHAT and FQNNGV. V was cut by 5 bases and J by 0 bases, with 11 bases left in between. There are 15 residues in the CDR3. The CDR3 loop is CASSQAVSSYNEQFF. The CDR3 nucleotides are TGTGCCAGCAGCCAAGCCGTGAGCTCCTACAATGAGCAGTTCTTC.

V usage is TRBV27 and J usage is TRBJ2-2; 7 bases fit TRBD1. Germline CDR1 is MNHEY and CDR2 is SMNVEV (reference sequence). V lost 4 bases and J lost 6; bases outside the gene matches: 8. This CDR3 has 15 amino acids. CDR3 coding DNA: TGTGCCAGCAGTTCGGGACAGCCAGGACCCGGGGAGCTGTTTTTT. Translation gives CASSSGQPGPGELFF.

The chain recombines TRBV29-1 with TRBJ2-1; D possibly corresponds to TRBD2 (5 bases). Trimming cost V 8 bases and J 6 bases, with 11 bases left between them. CDR3 length: 11 residues. Germline V gene sequence: CDR1 SQVTM, CDR2 ANQGSEA. The DNA of the CDR3 is TGCAGCCCGAGGGTTGCCAATGAGCAGTTCTTC. This codes for CSPRVANEQFF.

The V gene is TRBV5-1, the J gene TRBJ2-3, with TRBD2 matching 9 bases. V dropped 5 bases and J dropped 9; count of bases not matched to a gene: 13. Germline-derived CDR1 and CDR2 are SGHRS and YFSETQ. CDR3 length: 15 residues. CDR3 sequence reads: CASSPGLASVVTQYF. CDR3 nucleotides: TGCGCCAGCAGTCCCGGACTAGCGTCCGTTGTAACGCAGTATTTT.

The CDR3 sequence is CASSENTGSDTQYF. Written as DNA, the CDR3 is TGCGCCAGCAGTGAAAATACAGGGTCAGATACGCAGTATTTT. This sequence joins TRBV10-2 and TRBJ2-3; weak D call: TRBD1 (6 bases). CDR1 is WSHSY and CDR2 is SAAADI in the germline V gene. V lost 3 bases to trimming and J lost 4 bases, with 11 bases between them. The CDR3 is 14 amino acids.